Following are 27 T cell receptor beta chains from one sample sequenced in a study of blood T cell repertoires in COVID-19. The data were produced by immunoSEQ multiplex PCR, yet TCRdb's version contains in-frame clones alone and is incomplete. The repertoire holds roughly 280,000 clones, with around four fifths as singletons. The sequenced sample was peripheral blood. The receptor set was obtained from a man between 60 and 75 years old with acute or convalescent COVID-19.

A remark on this clone: Other DNA sequences from this sample encode an identical CDR3 as well. The chain recombines TRBV11-2 with TRBJ2-2; D might be TRBD2 (6 bases). Germline V gene lookup returns CDR1 SGHAT and CDR2 FQNNGV. This CDR3 spans 14 amino acids. The V end lost 5 bases, the J end lost 5 bases, and 12 bases lay between the germline ends. The CDR3: CASSLLGGTGELFF. The DNA for the CDR3 is TGTGCCAGCAGCCTGCTTGGGGGGACCGGGGAGCTGTTTTTT.

The V and J genes are TRBV2 and TRBJ1-5; TRBD1 agrees at 8 bases. CDR1 SNHLY and CDR2 FYNNEI come from the germline V gene. V dropped 8 bases and J dropped 0; count of bases not matched to a gene: 6. CDR3 length equals 15 residues. CDR3 sequence: CASSGQAYSNQPQHF. The CDR3 DNA is TGTGCCAGCTCGGGACAGGCCTATAGCAATCAGCCCCAGCATTTT.

The rearrangement links TRBV3-1 (or the pseudogene TRBV3-2) to TRBJ2-1; D gene uncertain. Trimming shortened V by 1 base and J by 7 bases, and 8 bases separated the two germline ends. The germline V gene has CDR1 LGHDT and CDR2 YNNKEL (reference sequence). This CDR3 contains 13 residues. CDR3 nucleotides: TGTGCCAGCAGCCAAGCGCAGCGTAATGAGCAGTTCTTC. This translates into CASSQAQRNEQFF.

This chain connects TRBV6-8 to TRBJ2-7, with 7 bases that match TRBD1. Trimming at V came to 5 bases and at J to 0 bases, leaving 4 bases not matched to a gene. Germline CDR1 MNHGY, CDR2 SAAAGT. The CDR3 has 14 residues. The CDR3 bases are TGTGCCAGCAGTGGGACAGCCTCCTCCTACGAGCAGTACTTC. Translation gives CASSGTASSYEQYF.

The genes are TRBV3-1 (or the pseudogene TRBV3-2) and TRBJ2-3, with a tentative D call TRBD2 (6 bases). The germline V gene encodes CDR1 LGHDT and CDR2 YNNKEL (reference sequence). Trimming took off 4 bases at V and 0 bases at J, with 11 bases between the two ends. The length of the CDR3 is 15 residues. The CDR3 is CASSPRGVSTDTQYF. Here the CDR3 DNA reads TGTGCCAGCAGCCCGCGGGGAGTTAGCACAGATACGCAGTATTTT.

CDR3 bases: TGTGCCACCAGTGGGCGGGGCCCCACAGATACGCAGTATTTT. This sequence encodes CATSGRGPTDTQYF. The chain combines TRBV24-1 with TRBJ2-3, with a possible D match to TRBD2 (6 bases). CDR1 and CDR2 from the germline V gene are KGHDR and SFDVKD. This CDR3 has 14 amino acids. Between the trimmed V and J ends, which lost 5 bases and 2 bases, there was a span of 10 bases.

The V and J genes are TRBV2 and TRBJ2-3; maybe TRBD2 (6 bases). V lost 4 bases to trimming and J lost 4 bases, with 12 bases between them. The CDR3 is 14 amino acids. The V gene's germline CDR1 is SNHLY and CDR2 FYNNEI. The CDR3 coding sequence is TGTGCCAGCAGTGGACTAGTATCATCAGATACGCAGTATTTT. This codes for CASSGLVSSDTQYF.

The chain has TRBV11-2 and TRBJ1-5; 7 nucleotides match TRBD1. Trimming took 5 bases from V and 7 from J; bases not matched to a gene: 5. This CDR3 spans 13 amino acids. Per the germline V gene, CDR1 is SGHAT and CDR2 is FQNNGV. This CDR3 is CASSQQGRQPQHF. The CDR3 coding sequence is TGTGCCAGCAGCCAACAGGGGCGCCAGCCCCAGCATTTT.

This clone appeared a few times. The chain joins TRBV7-3 to TRBJ2-1; D is possibly TRBD2 (6 bases). The CDR3 runs 14 residues. Germline V gene lookup returns CDR1 SGHTA and CDR2 FQGTGA. V lost 5 bases and J lost 7, with 15 bases in between. The CDR3 DNA sequence: TGTGCCAGCAGCCTGGCGGGAAGTAGGAATGAGCAGTTCTTC. Its translation: CASSLAGSRNEQFF. Looking up the rest from reference TRBV7-3 and TRBJ2-1 gives the full variable domain: GAGVSQTPSNKVTEKGKYVELRCDPISGHTALYWYRQSLGQGPEFLIYFQGTGAADDSGLPNDRFFAVRPEGSVSTLKIQRTERGDSAVYLCASSLAGSRNEQFFGPGTRLTVL.

The V gene is TRBV19, the J gene TRBJ1-2; tentative D call: TRBD1 (6 bases). Trimming stripped 6 bases from V and 4 bases from J, with 12 bases between. CDR3 length equals 13 residues. The germline V gene encodes CDR1 LNHDA and CDR2 SQIVND (reference sequence). The CDR3 coding sequence is TGTGCCAGTAGGAACACAGGGTCCTATGGCTACACCTTC. Its protein is CASRNTGSYGYTF. Full variable domain (rest looked up from reference TRBV19 and TRBJ1-2): DGGITQSPKYLFRKEGQNVTLSCEQNLNHDAMYWYRQDPGQGLRLIYYSQIVNDFQKGDIAEGYSVSREKKESFPLTVTSAQKNPTAFYLCASRNTGSYGYTFGSGTRLTVV.

This clone was recorded a few times. V usage is TRBV19 and J usage is TRBJ2-1; D is unresolved. The CDR3 has 15 amino acids. The germline CDR1 and CDR2 sequences are LNHDA and SQIVND (reference sequence). V lost 10 bases and J 6 bases, leaving 22 bases between the germline ends. The CDR3 bases are TGTGCCACCAGTTCAGGTACATCATTAGGCAATGAGCAGTTCTTC. Residues: CATSSGTSLGNEQFF.

The V call is TRBV6-5, the J call TRBJ1-2; 10 nucleotides match TRBD1. With 5 bases clipped from V and 6 bases from J, the junction kept 6 bases outside the gene matches. CDR3 length: 14 residues. CDR1 is MNHEY, CDR2 SVGAGI, per germline. The CDR3 nucleotides read TGTGCCAGCAGTAGACAGGGGGCGTCGAATGGCTACACCTTC. This encodes CASSRQGASNGYTF.

This clone was counted a few times. The chain recombines TRBV6-2 or TRBV6-3 with TRBJ2-1; TRBD2 is a possible D gene (5 bases). The germline V and J ends were trimmed by 2 bases and 6 bases, with 8 bases remaining between them. Per germline, CDR1 MNHEY and CDR2 SVGEGT. The CDR3 length is 13 residues. The DNA of the CDR3 is TGTGCCAGCAGTTACGTAGGAGGCAATGAGCAGTTCTTC. Encoded protein: CASSYVGGNEQFF.

The chain joins TRBV6-5 to TRBJ1-4; possibly TRBD1 for D (6 bases). The V end was cut by 0 bases, the J end by 11 bases, with 16 bases between. CDR1 and CDR2 from the germline V gene are MNHEY and SVGAGI. CDR3 length equals 15 residues. CDR3 loop: CASSYSGGGDGKLFF. The CDR3 region has the DNA TGTGCCAGCAGTTACTCGGGTGGGGGCGACGGGAAACTGTTTTTT.

The rearrangement links TRBV7-2 to TRBJ1-2; the D gene is possibly TRBD1 (5 bases). Germline V lookup: CDR1 SGHTA, CDR2 FQGNSA. V shed 5 bases and J shed 7 bases, with 14 bases lying between them. There are 13 residues in the CDR3. The CDR3 DNA is TGTGCCAGCAGCGCCGTCCACAGGTCTGGCTACACCTTC. As protein: CASSAVHRSGYTF.

This chain links TRBV29-1 with TRBJ2-7; TRBD2 matches 16 bases. In germline, CDR1 is SQVTM, CDR2 ANQGSEA. The J segment lost 6 bases and the V segment lost 6 bases, leaving 8 bases of the junction unmatched. This CDR3 region has 15 residues. The CDR3 region has the DNA TGCAGCGTCCCGGGACTAGCGGGGGGGAATAGCGAGCAGTACTTC. It specifies CSVPGLAGGNSEQYF.

The chain is built from TRBV29-1 and TRBJ1-4; tentative D call: TRBD1 (5 bases). CDR3 length: 13 amino acids. Germline V gene sequence: CDR1 SQVTM, CDR2 ANQGSEA. The germline V and J ends were trimmed by 5 bases and 6 bases, with 13 bases remaining between them. CDR3 amino acids: CSVCPGHDEKLFF. In nucleotides, the CDR3 is TGCAGCGTTTGTCCCGGACACGATGAAAAACTGTTTTTT.

This clone was seen once. The rearrangement joins TRBV18 to TRBJ2-2; D is perhaps TRBD1 (6 bases). This CDR3 spans 14 amino acids. CDR1 KGHSH and CDR2 LQKENI come from the germline V gene. V lost 5 bases and J 6 bases, leaving 13 bases between the germline ends. CDR3 in amino acids: CASSELQGPGELFF. Here the CDR3 DNA reads TGTGCCAGCTCAGAATTACAGGGCCCCGGGGAGCTGTTTTTT.

In nucleotides, the CDR3 is TGTGCCAGCAGCCCCAGGACGGGATACTATGGCTACACCTTC. It is translated as CASSPRTGYYGYTF. The chain couples TRBV5-6 to TRBJ1-2; D unresolved. This CDR3 spans 14 amino acids. V lost 4 bases and J 3 bases, leaving 13 bases between the germline ends. The germline V gene has CDR1 SGHDT and CDR2 YYEEEE.

This clone was found a few times. V and J are TRBV7-8 and TRBJ2-7; 7 bases agree with TRBD1. Germline CDR1 reads SGHVS; CDR2 reads FQNEAQ. Trimming took 7 bases from V and 3 from J; bases not matched to a gene: 9. This CDR3 contains 14 residues. CDR3 DNA sequence: TGTGCCAGCACACCCGGGACAGACCGCTACGAGCAGTACTTC. As protein: CASTPGTDRYEQYF.

The chain combines TRBV6-5 with TRBJ1-6; 8 bases agree with TRBD1. CDR1 and CDR2 (germline): MNHEY, SVGAGI. The CDR3 sequence is 15 residues long. V shed 5 bases and J 2 bases; nucleotides not matched to a gene: 2. The CDR3 region is CASSRQGPYNSPLHF. In nucleotides, the CDR3 is TGTGCCAGCAGTAGACAGGGGCCCTATAATTCACCCCTCCACTTT.

The V and J genes are TRBV18 and TRBJ2-5; 10 bases map to TRBD1. CDR1 is KGHSH and CDR2 is LQKENI in the germline V gene. The CDR3 spans 14 residues. Trimming removed 3 bases from V and 8 bases from J; junction bases left unmatched: 6. The CDR3 bases are TGTGCCAGCTCACCGACGACAGGGGGCGGAACCCAGTACTTC. Its translation: CASSPTTGGGTQYF. The full variable domain, completed using reference TRBV18 and TRBJ2-5, is NAGVMQNPRHLVRRRGQEARLRCSPMKGHSHVYWYRQLPEEGLKFMVYLQKENIIDESGMPKERFSAEFPKEGPSILRIQQVVRGDSAAYFCASSPTTGGGTQYFGPGTRLLVL.

The rearrangement uses TRBV7-2 and TRBJ1-6, with 8 bases identical to TRBD1. Germline loops: CDR1 SGHTA, CDR2 FQGNSA. The CDR3 runs to 17 residues. V gave up 1 base and J gave up 4 bases; unmatched junction bases: 6. This chain's CDR3 is CASSLDRGTSYNSPLHF. CDR3 sequence (DNA): TGTGCCAGCAGCTTAGACAGGGGGACCTCTTATAATTCACCCCTCCACTTT. The full variable domain, its missing parts supplied by reference TRBV7-2 and TRBJ1-6, is GAGVSQSPSNKVTEKGKDVELRCDPISGHTALYWYRQSLGQGLEFLIYFQGNSAPDKSGLPSDRFSAERTGGSVSTLTIQRTQQEDSAVYLCASSLDRGTSYNSPLHFGNGTRLTVT.

The rearrangement links TRBV5-5 to TRBJ1-1; D is undetermined. Per germline, CDR1 SGHKS and CDR2 YYEKEE (reference sequence). The V end was cut by 5 bases, the J end by 4 bases, with 9 bases between. CDR3 length equals 12 residues. The CDR3 loop reads CASSVEGTEAFF. For the CDR3, the DNA is TGTGCCAGCAGTGTTGAGGGCACTGAAGCTTTCTTT.

V usage is TRBV27 and J usage is TRBJ1-6, with 9 bases matching TRBD1. This CDR3 spans 15 amino acids. CDR1 is MNHEY, CDR2 SMNVEV, per germline (reference sequence). The J segment lost 4 bases and the V segment lost 5 bases, leaving 3 bases of the junction unmatched. The CDR3 DNA sequence: TGTGCCAGCAGTATTGGACAGGGGTATAATTCACCCCTCCACTTT. It translates to CASSIGQGYNSPLHF.

The V call is TRBV29-1, the J call TRBJ2-1; TRBD2 matches at 8 bases. Germline trimming cut 3 bases from V and 4 bases from J; bases unmatched to any gene: 20. The CDR3 has 19 residues. Germline CDR1 reads SQVTM; CDR2 reads ANQGSEA. The CDR3: CSVEGGSWSGRVWYNEQFF. Written as DNA, the CDR3 is TGCAGCGTTGAGGGAGGGTCTTGGTCCGGGAGGGTCTGGTACAATGAGCAGTTCTTC.

The genes are TRBV25-1 and TRBJ2-3; possible D gene TRBD1, 5 bases. Germline CDR1 and CDR2: MGHDK and SYGVNS. The CDR3 has 13 amino acids. V was cut by 4 bases and J by 3 bases, with 8 bases left in between. CDR3: CASSASGTDTQYF. CDR3 bases: TGTGCCAGCAGTGCTTCAGGGACAGATACGCAGTATTTT.